This T cell receptor beta chain is from a study of blood T cell repertoires in COVID-19. Study summary: Sites in the United States, Italy and Spain provided acute and convalescent COVID-19 samples.

This clone has only one observation. Other DNA sequences in the sample encode the same CDR3. Per the original methods: The assay estimated nucleated cells by amplifying reference gene primers. Clones were sequenced by immunoSEQ multiplex PCR, and TCRdb holds only the in-frame ones, with some missing. The V and J calls and clone size come from that table; D and trimming were worked out from the DNA. The sample shows 70,000 to 90,000 clones, just over 85% of them seen only once. CDR1 is SGHRS and CDR2 is YFSETQ in the germline V gene. The CDR3 covers 15 residues. Deletions cut 0 bases from V and 2 bases from J, with 9 bases between.

The V and J genes are TRBV5-1 and TRBJ2-1; tentatively, D is TRBD2 (5 bases). Sequenced input: peripheral blood. This receptor was obtained from a human donor in a cohort sampled during active COVID-19. CDR3 DNA: TGCGCCAGCAGCTTGGCAAGCGGAACCTACAATGAGCAGTTCTTC. It codes for CASSLASGTYNEQFF.